The 18 T cell receptor beta chains presented below share a single source sample, sequenced in a study of blood T cells in healthy people across ages. A J-beta primer mix and a sample-barcoded 5' primer were used in a second PCR of roughly 7 to 12 cycles. One entry per CDR3 protein results from TCRdb running MiXCR on the 5' RACE reads. Of under 850,000 distinct CDR3 sequences in the sample, around 34% were seen once. Sequencing was performed on blood. These receptors were collected from a young man in good health.

The chain couples TRBV3-1 to TRBJ2-3; D uncertain. Germline V gene sequence: CDR1 LGHDT, CDR2 YNNKEL (reference sequence). V lost 3 bases, J lost 2 bases, and 15 bases lay in between. CDR3 length: 16 residues. The CDR3 loop reads CASSQEILSPTDTQYF. The CDR3 coding sequence is TGTGCCAGCAGCCAGGAAATATTAAGCCCCACAGATACGCAGTATTTT.

V and J are TRBV14 and TRBJ2-5; TRBD2 matches at 10 bases. Germline V gives CDR1 SGHDN, CDR2 FVKESK. The CDR3 length is 20 residues. With 0 bases clipped from V and 1 base from J, the junction kept 14 bases outside the gene matches. This chain's CDR3 is CASSQDKNRLAGDIQETQYF. CDR3 coding DNA: TGTGCCAGCAGCCAAGATAAGAATCGTCTAGCGGGGGATATCCAAGAGACCCAGTACTTC.

This clonotype was observed many times. The rearrangement uses TRBV7-2 and TRBJ2-3; 9 nucleotides line up with TRBD2. V dropped 2 bases and J dropped 0; count of bases not matched to a gene: 3. CDR1 is SGHTA, CDR2 FQGNSA, per germline. CDR3 size: 16 residues. The DNA of the CDR3 is TGTGCCAGCAGCTTACGGGCGGGGGGGAGCACAGATACGCAGTATTTT. Protein: CASSLRAGGSTDTQYF.

The V call is TRBV7-3, the J call TRBJ2-5; D remains unclear. CDR3 length: 13 amino acids. Trimming removed 6 bases from V and 4 bases from J, with 12 bases in between. The V gene's germline CDR1 is SGHTA and CDR2 FQGTGA. CDR3 sequence: CASSHRMGETQYF. The CDR3 region has the DNA TGTGCCAGCAGTCATCGGATGGGAGAGACCCAGTACTTC.

The V gene is TRBV12-5, the J gene TRBJ2-7, with 10 bases fitting TRBD1. This CDR3 region has 15 residues. Germline V gene lookup returns CDR1 LGHNT and CDR2 FRNRAP. Unmatched junction bases numbered 4, after V lost 5 bases and J lost 0 bases. In nucleotides, the CDR3 is TGTGCTAGTGGTGGTGGGACAGGGGTCTCCTACGAGCAGTACTTC. Protein sequence: CASGGGTGVSYEQYF.

This clonotype has only a few counts. The chain has TRBV10-3 and TRBJ1-2; TRBD1 is a possible D gene (6 bases). V was trimmed by 10 bases and J by 2 bases, leaving 17 bases between them. The germline gives CDR1 ENHRY, CDR2 SYGVKD. The CDR3 extends over 14 amino acids. The CDR3 DNA reads as TGTGCCACCTATCCTACAGGGACGAACTATGGCTACACCTTC. Translation: CATYPTGTNYGYTF.

Details on this clonotype: This clone may be a read error of a much larger clone one base away. This chain uses TRBV5-5 with TRBJ1-2; D not certain. Trimming stripped 4 bases from V and 2 bases from J, with 12 bases between. Germline CDR1 reads SGHKS; CDR2 reads YYEKEE (reference sequence). The CDR3 is 14 amino acids. CDR3 residues: CASSLIAENYGYTF. CDR3 DNA: TGTGCCAGCAGCCTGATAGCCGAAAACTATGGCTACACCTTC.

This clonotype was observed a few times. V usage is TRBV20-1 and J usage is TRBJ1-2; D may be TRBD1 (5 bases). V was trimmed by 6 bases and J by 7 bases, leaving 18 bases between them. The CDR3 has 13 residues. The germline CDR1 and CDR2 sequences are DFQATT and SNEGSKA (reference sequence). This CDR3 reads CSAITGGTSGYTF. The CDR3 DNA sequence: TGCAGTGCCATTACCGGGGGGACGAGTGGCTACACCTTC.

The V call is TRBV6-2 or TRBV6-3, the J call TRBJ1-2; D is undetermined. Trimming took 8 bases from V and 6 from J, leaving 7 bases between them. The CDR3 sequence is 10 residues long. Germline CDR1 MNHEY, CDR2 SVGEGT. The CDR3: CASGQDGYTF. The CDR3 bases are TGTGCCAGCGGGCAAGATGGCTACACCTTC.

V gene TRBV7-2 combines with J gene TRBJ1-4; D may be TRBD1 (5 bases). The CDR3 spans 16 residues. Germline V lookup: CDR1 SGHTA, CDR2 FQGNSA. V gave up 1 base and J gave up 10 bases, with 19 bases separating them. CDR3 protein: CASSLGGIPEAPKLFF. CDR3 nucleotide sequence: TGTGCCAGCAGCTTAGGGGGGATTCCAGAAGCGCCAAAACTGTTTTTT.

A word on this clonotype: A much larger clone lies one base from this, so it may be a read error. The rearrangement links TRBV6-1 to TRBJ2-5; D possibly corresponds to TRBD2 (6 bases). V gave up 6 bases and J gave up 11 bases, with 25 bases separating them. This CDR3 is built from 15 residues. Germline lookup yields CDR1 MNHNS and CDR2 SASEGT. CDR3 sequence reads: CASSPRGNSYNEQYF. As DNA, the CDR3 is TGTGCCAGCAGCCCCCGGGGGAACTCCTACAATGAGCAGTACTTC.

The chain couples TRBV5-1 to TRBJ1-1, with 10 bases that match TRBD1. Losses at the gene ends were 3 bases for V and 0 bases for J; bases not matched to a gene: 5. CDR3 size: 16 residues. Germline CDR1 and CDR2: SGHRS and YFSETQ. The CDR3 bases are TGCGCCAGCAGCTCCGGGACAGGGGACTTGAACACTGAAGCTTTCTTT. This codes for CASSSGTGDLNTEAFF.

This clonotype was seen more than once but under ten times. The chain is built from TRBV10-3 and TRBJ2-5, with 15 bases aligning to TRBD2. Unmatched junction bases numbered 8, after V lost 7 bases and J lost 11 bases. The CDR3 extends over 14 amino acids. In germline, CDR1 is ENHRY, CDR2 SYGVKD. As DNA, the CDR3 is TGTGCCATCACCGGGACTAGCGGGGGGAATGAGCAGTACTTC. It encodes CAITGTSGGNEQYF.

J is TRBJ1-2 and V is TRBV5-6, with D possibly being TRBD1 (5 bases). The CDR3 is 16 amino acids. V was clipped by 3 bases and J by 0 bases, with 15 bases between them. The germline V gene encodes CDR1 SGHDT and CDR2 YYEEEE. Written as DNA, the CDR3 is TGTGCCAGCAGCTCGCTCCATCGACAGTCTAACTATGGCTACACCTTC. This encodes CASSSLHRQSNYGYTF.

This clonotype was seen a few times. The chain links TRBV4-3 to TRBJ2-1, with TRBD2 matching 11 bases. Germline V CDR1 and CDR2: LGHNA, YSLEER. V dropped 1 base and J dropped 5; count of bases not matched to a gene: 4. This CDR3 spans 16 amino acids. The CDR3, as DNA: TGCGCCAGCAGCCAAGGAAAGGGACTAGCGGACAATGAGCAGTTCTTC. Its translation is CASSQGKGLADNEQFF.

The rearrangement joins TRBV28 to TRBJ1-1; no clear D gene. This CDR3 region has 14 residues. Trimming shortened V by 4 bases and J by 0 bases, and 9 bases separated the two germline ends. Germline CDR1 and CDR2: MDHEN and SYDVKM. In DNA form, the CDR3 reads TGTGCCAGCAGTTGGCTAAGGGTGAACACTGAAGCTTTCTTT. Its protein is CASSWLRVNTEAFF.

This clonotype was picked up many times. The rearrangement uses TRBV5-1 and TRBJ2-1, with a tentative D call TRBD1 (5 bases). The CDR3 runs to 13 residues. Germline values: CDR1 SGHRS, CDR2 YFSETQ. Between the trimmed V and J ends, which lost 4 bases and 5 bases, there was a span of 10 bases. The CDR3 region has the DNA TGCGCCAGCAGCCAGGGTTGGGACAATGAGCAGTTCTTC. Amino acid sequence: CASSQGWDNEQFF.

The CDR3 DNA reads as TGTGCCAGCAGCCGGAGGATTCTCGACAGGGGGGGAACTAATGAAAAACTGTTTTTT. Protein: CASSRRILDRGGTNEKLFF. V usage is TRBV12-3 or TRBV12-4 and J usage is TRBJ1-4; 9 bases map to TRBD1. V gave up 6 bases and J gave up 1 base; unmatched junction bases: 15. The CDR3 is 19 amino acids.